The T cell receptor beta chain under discussion was sequenced for a study of sequential checkpoint blockade in melanoma. General study findings and limits: Patients with week-13 increases in T-cell fraction and clonality benefited about 30 times more often.

V shed 6 bases and J shed 9 bases, with 17 bases lying between them. This CDR3 has 14 amino acids. Here immunoSEQ multiplex PCR was the method, and the copy in TCRdb shows in-frame clones only, minus some. This sample yields about 12,000 clones, of which 26% are seen a single time; approximately 19% belongs to the top ten. Treatment given: randomized to nivolumab then ipilimumab (arm A) or the reverse (arm B). A few counts support this clone. Its cognate antigen is unknown. This chain links TRBV23-1 with TRBJ2-2, with D perhaps matching TRBD1 or TRBD2 (7 bases each). TRBV23-1 falls under the ORF class, with uncertain function. Source: tumor tissue (inferred from file names), taken from a patient given nivolumab and ipilimumab in sequence. This clonotype originated in a human donor with melanoma. DNA of the CDR3: TGCGCCAGCAGACTGAACAGGGGAGGGAGGGAGCTGTTTTTT. Its translation: CASRLNRGGRELFF.